These T cell receptor beta chains were read from a single sample in a study of regulatory T cells in long-lasting Graves disease. Via MiXCR, TCRdb re-called the multiplex PCR reads, giving one row per CDR3 protein. The table includes roughly 560,000 distinct CDR3 sequences, more than 10% detected once. These data were likewise used in another study, on T cells in Graves' hyperthyroidism and ophthalmopathy.

The sequencing here drew on peripheral blood mononuclear cells (PBMCs), taken at new diagnosis, from a patient treated with antithyroid drugs. The receptors here all came from a woman aged 25-40 years with Graves disease. Each CDR3 is given with its conserved first and last residue. Each record gives: clone size, D gene, J gene, V gene, CDR3 DNA, CDR3 protein. D genes are given only for firm matches. Size is stated for part of the rows, as once, few or many counts, or as a class when the clone is expanded.

abundance: many; d_gene: TRBD2; j_gene: TRBJ2-7; v_gene: TRBV2; CDR3nt: TGTGCCAGCAGTAGCGGGAGGGCGAAACTCGAGCAGTACTTC; CDR3aa: CASSSGRAKLEQYF
abundance: .; d_gene: .; j_gene: TRBJ2-1; v_gene: TRBV7-9; CDR3nt: TGTGCCAGCAGCTTTAGCCCCCCGACGAATGAGCAGTTCTTC; CDR3aa: CASSFSPPTNEQFF
abundance: .; d_gene: .; j_gene: TRBJ1-6; v_gene: TRBV10-3; CDR3nt: TGTGCCATCAGTGAGTCAACGGGGAATTCACCCCTCCACTTT; CDR3aa: CAISESTGNSPLHF
abundance: many; d_gene: TRBD1; j_gene: TRBJ1-6; v_gene: TRBV2; CDR3nt: TGTGCCAGCAGGGCTACAGGGGAGTCACCCCTCCACTTT; CDR3aa: CASRATGESPLHF
abundance: many; d_gene: .; j_gene: TRBJ1-3; v_gene: TRBV10-3; CDR3nt: TGTGCCATCAGTGACCTTGACGGCTTCTCTGGAAACACCATATATTTT; CDR3aa: CAISDLDGFSGNTIYF
abundance: few; d_gene: TRBD2; j_gene: TRBJ2-1; v_gene: TRBV7-8; CDR3nt: TGTGCCAGCGAATCGGCGGGAGGGGGCGATGAGCAGTTCTTC; CDR3aa: CASESAGGGDEQFF
abundance: many; d_gene: .; j_gene: TRBJ2-1; v_gene: TRBV28; CDR3nt: TGTGCCAGCAGTTTTGGCCTGGAAAACTACAATGAGCAGTTCTTC; CDR3aa: CASSFGLENYNEQFF
abundance: many; d_gene: TRBD1; j_gene: TRBJ2-1; v_gene: TRBV24-1; CDR3nt: TGTGCCACCAGTGACACGACAGGGGAGTACAATGAGCAGTTCTTC; CDR3aa: CATSDTTGEYNEQFF
abundance: .; d_gene: .; j_gene: TRBJ1-1; v_gene: TRBV6-6; CDR3nt: TGTGCCAGCAGTTACTCGATATATGAGAGGAGGGACACTGAAGCTTTCTTT; CDR3aa: CASSYSIYERRDTEAFF
abundance: many; d_gene: .; j_gene: TRBJ1-2; v_gene: TRBV20-1; CDR3nt: TGCAGTGCTAGCGAACTACTTACAGGGACCGGCTATGGCTACACCTTC; CDR3aa: CSASELLTGTGYGYTF
abundance: .; d_gene: TRBD2; j_gene: TRBJ2-3; v_gene: TRBV12-3/TRBV12-4; CDR3nt: TGTGCCAGCAGTTGGACTAGCGGGGGTTCCACAGATACGCAGTATTTT; CDR3aa: CASSWTSGGSTDTQYF
abundance: many; d_gene: .; j_gene: TRBJ2-5; v_gene: TRBV27; CDR3nt: TGTGCCAGCAGGGTAGAAGAGACCCAGTACTTC; CDR3aa: CASRVEETQYF
abundance: few; d_gene: TRBD2; j_gene: TRBJ2-1; v_gene: TRBV25-1; CDR3nt: TGTGCCAGCAGTCGTTCGGGGGGGAACTACAATGAGCAGTTCTTC; CDR3aa: CASSRSGGNYNEQFF
abundance: many; d_gene: TRBD2; j_gene: TRBJ2-1; v_gene: TRBV2; CDR3nt: TGTGCCAGCAGCGCACGACTAGCGGAGGACAATGAGCAGTTCTTC; CDR3aa: CASSARLAEDNEQFF
abundance: .; d_gene: .; j_gene: TRBJ2-3; v_gene: TRBV5-4; CDR3nt: TGTGCCAGCAGCTTGGAGGACCGGGGCCCAGATACGCAGTATTTT; CDR3aa: CASSLEDRGPDTQYF
abundance: many; d_gene: .; j_gene: TRBJ1-1; v_gene: TRBV28; CDR3nt: TGTGCCAGCAGCTGGGGGGCCTGGGGTCAGAACACTGAAGCTTTCTTT; CDR3aa: CASSWGAWGQNTEAFF
abundance: few; d_gene: .; j_gene: TRBJ1-5; v_gene: TRBV10-3; CDR3nt: TGTGCCATCAGTGAAGATGCAGGGGCCAATCAGCCCCAGCATTTT; CDR3aa: CAISEDAGANQPQHF
abundance: .; d_gene: .; j_gene: TRBJ2-3; v_gene: TRBV4-3; CDR3nt: TGCGCCAGCAGCCAACCGGGGACTCGGGCTAAAGATACGCAGTATTTT; CDR3aa: CASSQPGTRAKDTQYF
abundance: .; d_gene: .; j_gene: TRBJ2-2; v_gene: TRBV20-1; CDR3nt: TGCAGTGCTCAGGGGGGGAGTCGTACCGGGGAGCTGTTTTTT; CDR3aa: CSAQGGSRTGELFF
abundance: .; d_gene: .; j_gene: TRBJ2-1; v_gene: TRBV29-1; CDR3nt: TGCAGCGCCGAAGGGGTCCTCCACAATGAGCAGTTCTTC; CDR3aa: CSAEGVLHNEQFF
abundance: few; d_gene: .; j_gene: TRBJ1-5; v_gene: TRBV9; CDR3nt: TGTGCCAGCAGCGTAGGAGGGGCCTACAATCAGCCCCAGCATTTT; CDR3aa: CASSVGGAYNQPQHF
abundance: many; d_gene: TRBD2; j_gene: TRBJ2-3; v_gene: TRBV7-2; CDR3nt: TGTGCCAGCAGCTTAGGGGGCGGGAGATCCACAGATACGCAGTATTTT; CDR3aa: CASSLGGGRSTDTQYF
abundance: many; d_gene: .; j_gene: TRBJ2-1; v_gene: TRBV13; CDR3nt: TGTGCCAGCAGCGGAACCAGGGTGGGCAATGAGCAGTTCTTC; CDR3aa: CASSGTRVGNEQFF
abundance: .; d_gene: .; j_gene: TRBJ1-2; v_gene: TRBV24-1; CDR3nt: TGTGCCACCAGTGATCCCCGGACCGTTGGTGGCTACACCTTC; CDR3aa: CATSDPRTVGGYTF
abundance: .; d_gene: .; j_gene: TRBJ1-6; v_gene: TRBV5-1; CDR3nt: TGCGCCAGCAGCTTGGGGTCGGTAGGGTCACCCCTCCACTTT; CDR3aa: CASSLGSVGSPLHF
abundance: many; d_gene: .; j_gene: TRBJ2-7; v_gene: TRBV11-2; CDR3nt: TGTGCCAGCAGCTTAGATCCTGGCGGGGCCTACGAGCAGTACTTC; CDR3aa: CASSLDPGGAYEQYF
abundance: .; d_gene: .; j_gene: TRBJ1-1; v_gene: TRBV11-1; CDR3nt: TGTGCCAGCAGCTTGGAGGCAGCCTATAACACTGAAGCTTTCTTT; CDR3aa: CASSLEAAYNTEAFF
abundance: few; d_gene: .; j_gene: TRBJ1-5; v_gene: TRBV2; CDR3nt: TGTGCCAGCAGGTATGGCCGGGCCCAGCATTTT; CDR3aa: CASRYGRAQHF
abundance: many; d_gene: TRBD2; j_gene: TRBJ2-7; v_gene: TRBV7-6; CDR3nt: TGTGCCAGCAGTCCGCGGGGGTCCTCCTACGAGCAGTACTTC; CDR3aa: CASSPRGSSYEQYF
abundance: many; d_gene: .; j_gene: TRBJ1-2; v_gene: TRBV7-9; CDR3nt: TGTGCCAGCAGCTTAGTCTCGTTCGGTGATGGCTACACCTTC; CDR3aa: CASSLVSFGDGYTF
abundance: .; d_gene: TRBD2; j_gene: TRBJ2-5; v_gene: TRBV10-2; CDR3nt: TGCGCCAGCAGGAGGGGTAGCGGGGGGTACCAAGAGACCCAGTACTTC; CDR3aa: CASRRGSGGYQETQYF
abundance: many; d_gene: .; j_gene: TRBJ1-1; v_gene: TRBV12-3/TRBV12-4; CDR3nt: TGTGCCAGCAGAAGGGTTGGGGCTTCGGGCACTGAAGCTTTCTTT; CDR3aa: CASRRVGASGTEAFF
abundance: many; d_gene: .; j_gene: TRBJ2-1; v_gene: TRBV2; CDR3nt: TGTGCCAGCAGTGTCAACTCCTACAATGAGCAGTTCTTC; CDR3aa: CASSVNSYNEQFF
abundance: .; d_gene: TRBD1; j_gene: TRBJ1-5; v_gene: TRBV4-1; CDR3nt: TGCGCCAGCAGCCAAGCGTCGGGACAGGGGTATCAGCCCCAGCATTTT; CDR3aa: CASSQASGQGYQPQHF
abundance: few; d_gene: TRBD2; j_gene: TRBJ2-7; v_gene: TRBV28; CDR3nt: TGTGCCAGCAGCCAAATTCTAGCGGCACGCTACGAGCAGTACTTC; CDR3aa: CASSQILAARYEQYF